This T cell receptor (beta chain) is from a study of Graves' ophthalmopathy and Graves' hyperthyroidism. Beta-chain TCR CDR3 regions were amplified from RNA transcripts. Second-round multiplex PCR came after a first-round RT-PCR that employed HTBI primers. Via MiXCR, TCRdb re-called the multiplex PCR reads, giving one row per CDR3 protein. The table records roughly 1.1 million distinct CDR3 sequences, less than 45% of them present only once. Germline values: CDR1 DFQATT, CDR2 SNEGSKA (reference sequence). The CDR3 loop spans 16 amino acids. V was clipped by 4 bases and J by 8 bases; unmatched bases: 11. This clonotype appeared many times.

The chain employs TRBV20-1 and TRBJ1-6, with 10 bases matching TRBD1. The sample taken for sequencing was peripheral blood or thyroid tissue (not recorded which). This TCR was sampled from an adult man with Graves' hyperthyroidism. The CDR3 nucleotides read TGCAGTGCTACCGGGACAGGGGACGGTATTCATTCACCCCTCCACTTT. Translating it yields CSATGTGDGIHSPLHF.